This T cell receptor (beta chain) was captured in a study of T-cell reconstitution after alpha-beta-depleted transplantation in children. Looked up from germline, CDR1 is SGHAT and CDR2 is FQNNGV. The ends lost 5 bases at V and 4 bases at J; junction bases unmatched: 16. CDR3 length equals 18 residues. This clonotype was detected only a few times. The TCRbeta library was prepared with unique molecular identifiers. TCRdb passed the PCR reads through MiXCR, listing each CDR3 protein once. The sample has 380,000 or so distinct CDR3 sequences, roughly 14% seen once. Sequenced material: PBMCs, taken from the stem cell graft. This rearrangement joins TRBV11-2 to TRBJ2-7; TRBD1 matches at 11 bases. The receptor was derived from a human donor who donated a stem cell graft to a child with Fanconi anemia. CDR3 region: CASSPRVTGQGAMYEQYF. The CDR3, as DNA: TGTGCCAGCAGCCCACGGGTTACTGGACAGGGGGCTATGTACGAGCAGTACTTC.